The next 12 T cell receptor beta chains were all read from a single sample in a study of OX40 agonist ivuxolimab in advanced cancers. The data were produced by immunoSEQ multiplex PCR, yet TCRdb's version contains in-frame clones alone and is incomplete. The sample has 60,000 to 95,000 clones; about 85% are singletons. The specimen comprised CD4+ or CD8+ T cells sorted from blood, sampled in a trial of the OX40 agonist ivuxolimab. These receptors all stem from an adult with an advanced solid tumor such as melanoma, head and neck, liver or kidney cancer.

V gene TRBV6-5 combines with J gene TRBJ2-7; D possibly corresponds to TRBD1 (6 bases). This CDR3 is built from 13 residues. Germline V gene data show CDR1 as MNHEY and CDR2 as SVGAGI. Deletions cut 6 bases from V and 5 bases from J, with 14 bases between. CDR3 DNA sequence: TGTGCCAGCAGACGGACAGTCGGTGACGAGCAGTACTTC. Encoded protein: CASRRTVGDEQYF.

The CDR3 DNA reads as TGTGCCTGGGGGGTAGCAGGGGCAACCGGGGAGCTGTTTTTT. Translated, it gives CAWGVAGATGELFF. The rearrangement joins TRBV30 to TRBJ2-2, with D perhaps TRBD1 (6 bases). Trimming removed 5 bases at V and 5 bases at J, with 15 bases between. Germline V gene sequence: CDR1 GTSNPN, CDR2 SVGIG (reference sequence). The CDR3 is 14 amino acids.

The CDR3 reads CASSFTRTSSYEQYF. The DNA for the CDR3 is TGTGCCAGCAGTTTTACCCGGACAAGCTCCTACGAGCAGTACTTC. The V and J genes are TRBV6-5 and TRBJ2-7, with D possibly matching TRBD1 (5 bases). Germline assignment: CDR1 MNHEY and CDR2 SVGAGI. The CDR3 contains 15 residues. Trimming pared 4 bases from V and 0 bases from J, leaving 13 bases between.

This rearrangement joins TRBV7-9 to TRBJ2-7, with D perhaps TRBD1 or TRBD2 (5 bases each). The length of the CDR3 is 14 residues. Germline V gene lookup returns CDR1 SEHNR and CDR2 FQNEAQ (reference sequence). V was clipped by 4 bases and J by 3 bases, with 13 bases between them. The CDR3 nucleotides are TGTGCCAGCAGCTGGTTTGGGGGAGACTACGAGCAGTACTTC. Translating gives CASSWFGGDYEQYF.

The rearrangement links TRBV7-2 to TRBJ2-2; weak D call: TRBD1 (5 bases). The germline V and J ends were trimmed by 3 bases and 11 bases, with 10 bases remaining between them. The V gene's germline CDR1 is SGHTA and CDR2 FQGNSA. This CDR3 comprises 12 residues. CDR3 in DNA: TGTGCCAGCAGCTTCAGGGTAGCAGAGCTGTTTTTT. Protein product: CASSFRVAELFF.

This sequence joins TRBV7-2 and TRBJ2-3; no clear D. CDR1 is SGHTA and CDR2 is FQGNSA in the germline V gene. This CDR3 region has 11 residues. Deletions cut 3 bases from V and 6 bases from J, with 4 bases between. CDR3 coding DNA: TGTGCCAGCAGCTTCCCGGATACGCAGTATTTT. This sequence encodes CASSFPDTQYF.

The rearrangement joins TRBV4-2 to TRBJ2-3, with 11 bases lining up with TRBD2. The germline V gene has CDR1 LGHNA and CDR2 YNFKEQ. This CDR3 spans 15 amino acids. V lost 4 bases, J lost 3 bases, and 3 bases stayed unmatched. The CDR3 sequence is CASSPTSGGTDTQYF. In nucleotides, the CDR3 is TGTGCCAGCAGCCCAACTAGCGGGGGAACAGATACGCAGTATTTT.

CDR3 protein: CASSLEAWGTQYF. The DNA for the CDR3 is TGTGCCAGCAGCTTAGAGGCATGGGGGACCCAGTACTTC. J is TRBJ2-5 and V is TRBV7-2; D is unresolved. Per germline, CDR1 SGHTA and CDR2 FQGNSA. V lost 1 base and J 7 bases, leaving 10 bases between the germline ends. This CDR3 region has 13 residues.

The chain recombines TRBV12-5 with TRBJ2-7, with D possibly matching TRBD1 (7 bases). V gave up 5 bases and J gave up 6 bases, with 17 bases separating them. Germline lookup yields CDR1 LGHNT and CDR2 FRNRAP. The CDR3 is 14 amino acids. The CDR3 is CASGPGGYSGEQYF. The DNA of the CDR3 is TGTGCTAGTGGTCCAGGGGGGTACTCGGGCGAGCAGTACTTC.

The chain joins TRBV13 to TRBJ1-2; possibly TRBD1 for D (6 bases). Per germline, CDR1 PRHDT and CDR2 FYEKMQ (reference sequence). V was trimmed by 5 bases and J by 1 base, leaving 8 bases between them. The CDR3 has 13 amino acids. In DNA form, the CDR3 reads TGTGCCAGCAGCACACAGGGTAACTATGGCTACACCTTC. Residues: CASSTQGNYGYTF.

CDR3 nucleotide sequence: TGTGCCAGCAATATTGCGGGGGGCAGGGAGACCCAGTACTTC. It codes for CASNIAGGRETQYF. The chain employs TRBV11-1 and TRBJ2-5; TRBD2 matches 8 bases. Per germline, CDR1 SGHAT and CDR2 FQDESV (reference sequence). CDR3 length equals 14 residues. V shed 7 bases, J shed 5 bases, and the junction held 9 bases outside the gene matches.

CDR3 amino acids: CASSRGEEGTEAFF. DNA of the CDR3: TGCGCCAGCAGCAGGGGGGAAGAGGGGACTGAAGCTTTCTTT. The chain employs TRBV5-1 and TRBJ1-1; a weak D match, TRBD1 (6 bases). The V gene lost 4 bases and the J gene lost 5 bases, with 15 bases spanning the gap. CDR3 length equals 14 residues. Germline CDR1 reads SGHRS; CDR2 reads YFSETQ.